The T cell receptor (beta chain) described here comes from a study of cytomegalovirus exposure and HLA in healthy donors. This cohort consisted of healthy bone marrow donors. Study-wide findings and caveats: An assumption of roughly uniform sequencing depth across donors underlay the presence/absence analyses. Per a prior analysis, the majority of TCR beta V segments were productive roughly 90% or roughly 30% of the time.

Turning to this clone: Its target is unknown.

13 Jbeta primers and 60 Vbeta primers were used for the PCR. Using immunoSEQ multiplex PCR, the repertoire was profiled, and TCRdb retains in-frame clones only, with some absent. The data show 250,000 to 350,000 clones, around 90% seen once. The CDR3 consists of 14 residues. Germline V gene sequence: CDR1 LNHDA, CDR2 SQIVND (reference sequence). Trimming shortened V by 8 bases and J by 7 bases, and 15 bases separated the two germline ends. The source of this sequence is a young woman in good health and CMV-seronegative. The sequenced sample consisted of PBMCs. The chain recombines TRBV19 with TRBJ1-6; D might be TRBD1 (5 bases). The CDR3 region is CASSDGQKNSPLHF. CDR3 DNA sequence: TGTGCCAGTTCTGACGGACAAAAGAATTCACCCCTCCACTTT.